Below, 21 T cell receptor beta chains from the same sample are listed, as sequenced in a study of control samples from healthy donors and cancer patients. Clones were sequenced by immunoSEQ multiplex PCR, and TCRdb holds only the in-frame ones, with some missing. The sample contains roughly 80,000 clones, about 92% of which appear only once. Sequencing used blood. Source of these receptors: a woman in her fifties or sixties in good health.

The gene calls are TRBV11-2 and TRBJ2-7, with 9 bases that match TRBD1. Germline V gives CDR1 SGHAT, CDR2 FQNNGV. CDR3 length: 15 residues. The ends lost 1 base at V and 4 bases at J; junction bases unmatched: 5. This chain's CDR3 is CASSLVGQGTYEQYF. Written as DNA, the CDR3 is TGTGCCAGCAGCTTAGTGGGACAGGGAACTTACGAGCAGTACTTC.

J is TRBJ1-5 and V is TRBV20-1; D is unresolved. Per germline, CDR1 DFQATT and CDR2 SNEGSKA (reference sequence). The length of the CDR3 is 13 residues. V lost 3 bases, J lost 6 bases, and 12 bases lay in between. The CDR3 sequence is CSASFPRGQPQHF. DNA of the CDR3: TGCAGTGCTAGTTTCCCGCGGGGTCAGCCCCAGCATTTT.

The chain is built from TRBV27 and TRBJ1-3, with TRBD1 as a possible D gene (5 bases). Trimming removed 5 bases from V and 0 bases from J, with 14 bases in between. CDR1 is MNHEY, CDR2 SMNVEV, per germline (reference sequence). The CDR3 consists of 16 residues. CDR3 nucleotide sequence: TGTGCCAGCAGTCGGACACCGGAGAGCTCTGGAAACACCATATATTTT. As protein: CASSRTPESSGNTIYF.

This rearrangement joins TRBV18 to TRBJ2-3; weak D call: TRBD1 (6 bases). Germline V gene sequence: CDR1 KGHSH, CDR2 LQKENI. Deletions cut 5 bases from V and 0 bases from J, with 9 bases between. This CDR3 region has 14 residues. The CDR3 sequence: CASSGQSSTDTQYF. The DNA for the CDR3 is TGTGCCAGCTCAGGACAGTCTAGCACAGATACGCAGTATTTT.

This clone was seen a single time. The V gene is TRBV20-1, the J gene TRBJ2-1; 8 bases are a match to TRBD2. V lost 3 bases, J lost 9 bases, and 4 bases stayed unmatched. The germline V gene has CDR1 DFQATT and CDR2 SNEGSKA (reference sequence). The CDR3 consists of 12 residues. The CDR3 protein is CSASTGGLEQFF. For the CDR3, the DNA is TGCAGTGCTAGTACGGGAGGGCTTGAGCAGTTCTTC.

This clone was seen a single time. The chain couples TRBV5-4 to TRBJ2-1; D may be TRBD1 or TRBD2 (5 bases each). CDR1 is SGHNT, CDR2 YYREEE, per germline (reference sequence). V lost 4 bases to trimming and J lost 0 bases, with 17 bases between them. The CDR3 loop spans 17 amino acids. The CDR3 coding sequence is TGTGCCAGCAGCGGGGGTGGAAAACGCAGCTCCTACAATGAGCAGTTCTTC. This translates into CASSGGGKRSSYNEQFF. The variable domain in full, completed from reference TRBV5-4 and TRBJ2-1, reads ETGVTQSPTHLIKTRGQQVTLRCSSQSGHNTVSWYQQALGQGPQFIFQYYREEENGRGNFPPRFSGLQFPNYSSELNVNALELDDSALYLCASSGGGKRSSYNEQFFGPGTRLTVL.

The chain is built from TRBV10-1 and TRBJ1-1, with D uncertain. The germline V gene has CDR1 WNHNN and CDR2 SYGVQD (reference sequence). The CDR3 has 14 residues. Trimming removed 10 bases from V and 1 base from J, with 16 bases in between. The CDR3 region is CATPSSGENTEAFF. The CDR3 DNA sequence: TGCGCCACCCCCTCGAGTGGCGAGAACACTGAAGCTTTCTTT.

In nucleotides, the CDR3 is TGTGCCAGCAGTGAATTAAGGCTAGCGATAACTAGCACAGATACGCAGTATTTT. The encoded protein is CASSELRLAITSTDTQYF. V and J are TRBV25-1 and TRBJ2-3, with D possibly being TRBD2 (6 bases). Germline CDR1 and CDR2: MGHDK and SYGVNS. V gave up 1 base and J gave up 0 bases, with 17 bases separating them. The CDR3 runs 18 residues.

This chain connects TRBV3-1 (or the pseudogene TRBV3-2) to TRBJ1-1, with D hard to call. Trimming took off 4 bases at V and 1 base at J, with 10 bases between the two ends. The CDR3 totals 14 residues. CDR1 is LGHDT, CDR2 YNNKEL, per germline (reference sequence). CDR3 region: CASSLGRTNTEAFF. CDR3 DNA sequence: TGTGCCAGCAGCCTGGGTAGGACGAACACTGAAGCTTTCTTT.

This chain links TRBV3-1 (or the pseudogene TRBV3-2) with TRBJ2-3; possibly TRBD1 for D (5 bases). The V end lost 2 bases, the J end lost 3 bases, and 9 bases lay between the germline ends. This CDR3 has 14 residues. Germline-derived CDR1 and CDR2 are LGHDT and YNNKEL (reference sequence). The CDR3 DNA reads as TGTGCCAGCAGCCAAACGCCAGGGACAGATACGCAGTATTTT. Protein product: CASSQTPGTDTQYF.

The chain recombines TRBV10-1 with TRBJ1-1; D remains ambiguous. Between the trimmed V and J ends, which lost 4 bases and 2 bases, there was a span of 8 bases. The CDR3 totals 13 residues. The germline gives CDR1 WNHNN, CDR2 SYGVQD (reference sequence). The CDR3 is CASSVTPNTEAFF. The CDR3 bases are TGCGCCAGCAGTGTGACACCAAACACTGAAGCTTTCTTT.

V gene TRBV29-1 combines with J gene TRBJ1-5; 7 bases fit TRBD1. The CDR3 has 14 amino acids. The V and J ends lost 5 bases and 7 bases, in that order; junction bases with no gene match: 11. The germline CDR1 and CDR2 sequences are SQVTM and ANQGSEA. CDR3 sequence reads: CSVSTGMLGQPQHF. In DNA form, the CDR3 reads TGCAGCGTTTCGACAGGGATGTTAGGACAGCCCCAGCATTTT.

CDR3 nucleotides: TGTGCCAGCAGTTACGGACAGGGTGACACAGATACGCAGTATTTT. Protein: CASSYGQGDTDTQYF. V is TRBV6-2 or TRBV6-3 and J is TRBJ2-3; 8 nucleotides agree with TRBD1. J gave up 2 bases and V 2 bases, and 3 bases lay outside the gene matches. The CDR3 consists of 15 residues. Germline assignment: CDR1 MNHEY and CDR2 SVGEGT.

The rearrangement uses TRBV28 and TRBJ2-1; 7 bases align to TRBD2. The CDR3 has 15 residues. J lost 3 bases, V lost 0 bases, and 2 bases had no gene match. Germline CDR1 reads MDHEN; CDR2 reads SYDVKM. The CDR3 region is CASSLWGGSYNEQFF. CDR3 sequence (DNA): TGTGCCAGCAGTTTATGGGGCGGGAGCTACAATGAGCAGTTCTTC.

This chain uses TRBV28 with TRBJ2-1; D call uncertain. Germline V gene lookup returns CDR1 MDHEN and CDR2 SYDVKM. V was pared by 6 bases and J by 3 bases, with 18 bases between. This CDR3 contains 16 residues. The CDR3 region is CASRSHQRWGYNEQFF. For the CDR3, the DNA is TGTGCCAGCAGATCCCATCAAAGGTGGGGCTACAATGAGCAGTTCTTC.

The chain joins TRBV5-1 to TRBJ1-1; D not certain. The CDR3 consists of 16 residues. In germline, CDR1 is SGHRS, CDR2 YFSETQ. V was pared by 4 bases and J by 0 bases, with 16 bases between. CDR3 bases: TGCGCCAGCAGCCCAGCGGTAGTCCGTATGAACACTGAAGCTTTCTTT. Protein: CASSPAVVRMNTEAFF. Drawing the rest from reference TRBV5-1 and TRBJ1-1, the complete variable domain is KAGVTQTPRYLIKTRGQQVTLSCSPISGHRSVSWYQQTPGQGLQFLFEYFSETQRNKGNFPGRFSGRQFSNSRSEMNVSTLELGDSALYLCASSPAVVRMNTEAFFGQGTRLTVV.

Here the CDR3 reads CASSSPTSANYEQYF. DNA for the CDR3: TGTGCCAGCAGCTCCCCAACTAGCGCCAACTACGAGCAGTACTTC. The chain has TRBV7-9 and TRBJ2-7, with 7 nucleotides matching TRBD2. The CDR3 sequence is 15 residues long. The V gene's germline CDR1 is SEHNR and CDR2 FQNEAQ (reference sequence). The V gene end was trimmed by 4 bases and the J gene end by 3 bases; junction bases not matched to a gene: 9.

This clone came up once. V usage is TRBV25-1 and J usage is TRBJ2-1; 7 nucleotides agree with TRBD1. Germline V gene data show CDR1 as MGHDK and CDR2 as SYGVNS. CDR3 length: 16 residues. Unmatched junction bases numbered 7, after V lost 4 bases and J lost 1 base. The CDR3 DNA sequence: TGTGCCAGCAGTGCCCGGGGACAGTTATCCTACAATGAGCAGTTCTTC. This sequence encodes CASSARGQLSYNEQFF.

The J gene is TRBJ2-3, the V gene TRBV30, with 8 bases fitting TRBD1. The CDR3 spans 13 residues. CDR1 and CDR2 (germline): GTSNPN, SVGIG (reference sequence). V shed 4 bases, J shed 4 bases, and the junction held 4 bases outside the gene matches. CDR3 DNA sequence: TGTGCCTGGAACCCGACAGGGGCAGATACGCAGTATTTT. Its translation: CAWNPTGADTQYF.

The V call is TRBV30, the J call TRBJ2-7; D might be TRBD1 (5 bases). The ends were cut back, 0 bases at V and 7 bases at J, with 7 bases in the middle. CDR1 is GTSNPN and CDR2 is SVGIG in the germline V gene (reference sequence). The CDR3 length is 11 residues. The DNA of the CDR3 is TGTGCCTGGAGTGTAGGGGCGGAGCAGTACTTC. Translated: CAWSVGAEQYF.

In the case of this clone: Other DNA sequences in this specimen translate into the identical CDR3. J is TRBJ1-1 and V is TRBV3-1 (or the pseudogene TRBV3-2); D perhaps matches TRBD1 (6 bases). This CDR3 has 16 residues. The germline CDR1 and CDR2 sequences are LGHDT and YNNKEL (reference sequence). The V gene lost 1 base and the J gene lost 6 bases, with 18 bases spanning the gap. The DNA of the CDR3 is TGTGCCAGCAGCCAAGCTATACACGGACAGTCAGCTGAAGCTTTCTTT. This sequence encodes CASSQAIHGQSAEAFF.